The 17 T cell receptor beta chains given below trace back to one sample, sequenced in a study of cytomegalovirus exposure and HLA in healthy donors (dated by TCRdb to about 2017). The library was obtained by the immunoSEQ multiplex PCR assay. The multiplex PCR relied on a mix of 60 forward primers for TCR Vbeta segments and 13 reverse primers for TCR Jbeta segments. In TCRdb, the immuneACCESS table is reduced to in-frame sequences with V and J assigned. These tables do not hold every clone; where another copy was compared, an unresolved V gene accounts for under half, and the others remain unexplained. The table for this sample lists about 210,000 clones; 75% to 80% of them were counted only once. The ten largest clones take up 14% of the sample. Sequenced input: PBMCs. These receptors were collected from a woman in her 30s in good health and CMV-seropositive.

In its sample, this clone was seen once. This chain joins TRBV11-3 and TRBJ2-3; maybe TRBD2 (6 bases). The V gene lost 3 bases and the J gene lost 8 bases, with 15 bases spanning the gap. This CDR3 region has 14 residues. Germline V gene sequence: CDR1 SGHNT, CDR2 YENEEA. The CDR3 bases are TGTGCCAGCAGCTTTGGTCCTCAAGCGGGTACGCAGTATTTT. Protein sequence: CASSFGPQAGTQYF.

The rearrangement links TRBV7-6 to TRBJ2-7, with TRBD1 matching over 7 bases. The CDR3 spans 13 residues. J was trimmed by 5 bases and V by 4 bases; bases with no gene match: 5. Looked up from germline, CDR1 is SGHVS and CDR2 is FNYEAQ. For the CDR3, the DNA is TGTGCCAGCAGCTCCGACAGGGAGAACGAGCAGTACTTC. This encodes CASSSDRENEQYF.

The genes are TRBV9 and TRBJ2-2; TRBD2 agrees at 7 bases. Trimming removed 0 bases from V and 7 bases from J; junction bases left unmatched: 6. CDR1 SGDLS and CDR2 YYNGEE come from the germline V gene. The CDR3 is 15 amino acids. The CDR3 DNA sequence: TGTGCCAGCAGCGTAGAGGGAGGGGAGGACGGGGAGCTGTTTTTT. Amino acid sequence: CASSVEGGEDGELFF.

This clone has only one observation. The chain couples TRBV11-3 to TRBJ2-1; no firm D call. Germline-derived CDR1 and CDR2 are SGHNT and YENEEA. The CDR3 length is 12 residues. The V end was cut by 5 bases, the J end by 5 bases, with 7 bases between. The CDR3 loop is CASSLIDNEQFF. For the CDR3, the DNA is TGTGCCAGCAGCCTTATCGACAATGAGCAGTTCTTC.

DNA of the CDR3: TGTGCCAGCAGCTTAGGGACAGGGACCTATCAGCCCCAGCATTTT. Translating gives CASSLGTGTYQPQHF. The chain recombines TRBV7-2 with TRBJ1-5; the match to TRBD1 covers 8 bases. Unmatched junction bases numbered 4, after V lost 1 base and J lost 5 bases. CDR1 is SGHTA, CDR2 FQGNSA, per germline. This CDR3 comprises 15 residues.

The chain couples TRBV7-3 to TRBJ2-3; 8 bases agree with TRBD2. After removal of 5 bases from V and 1 base from J, the junction contained 5 bases not matched to a gene. CDR3 length: 15 residues. Germline CDR1 SGHTA, CDR2 FQGTGA. CDR3 amino acids: CASSPAGEGTDTQYF. The DNA for the CDR3 is TGTGCCAGCAGCCCAGCGGGAGAGGGCACAGATACGCAGTATTTT.

J is TRBJ1-1 and V is TRBV6-4, with a weak D call TRBD1 (5 bases). Per the germline V gene, CDR1 is MRHNA and CDR2 is SNTAGT. The CDR3 has 15 amino acids. The V end was cut by 0 bases, the J end by 4 bases, with 12 bases between. The CDR3 reads CASSDSTGGTTEAFF. In DNA form, the CDR3 reads TGTGCCAGCAGTGACTCGACTGGAGGGACCACTGAAGCTTTCTTT.

This clone was detected only a few times. This chain joins TRBV9 and TRBJ2-1; 9 bases are shared with TRBD2. The CDR3 runs to 16 residues. V was pared by 2 bases and J by 9 bases, with 12 bases of the junction left unmatched. Germline CDR1 is SGDLS and CDR2 is YYNGEE. CDR3 loop: CASSVSGAGGRVEQFF. CDR3 DNA sequence: TGTGCCAGCAGCGTGTCGGGGGCGGGAGGGAGGGTTGAGCAGTTCTTC.

V is TRBV2 and J is TRBJ1-4; no clear D. Germline V gives CDR1 SNHLY, CDR2 FYNNEI. The CDR3 loop spans 12 amino acids. V was shortened by 3 bases and J by 8 bases, with 7 bases between the two germline ends. CDR3 nucleotide sequence: TGTGCCAGCAGTGAGTGGGCCGAAAAACTGTTTTTT. It is translated as CASSEWAEKLFF. The full variable domain, completed using reference TRBV2 and TRBJ1-4, is EPEVTQTPSHQVTQMGQEVILRCVPISNHLYFYWYRQILGQKVEFLVSFYNNEISEKSEIFDDQFSVERPDGSNFTLKIRSTKLEDSAMYFCASSEWAEKLFFGSGTQLSVL.

The chain couples TRBV29-1 to TRBJ2-2; D remains ambiguous. Trimming took off 3 bases at V and 3 bases at J, with 8 bases between the two ends. Germline lookup yields CDR1 SQVTM and CDR2 ANQGSEA. This CDR3 is 13 amino acids long. The CDR3 coding sequence is TGCAGCGTTGACCCGCACTACACCGGGGAGCTGTTTTTT. Residues: CSVDPHYTGELFF.

This sequence joins TRBV6-5 and TRBJ2-7; 8 bases fit TRBD1. CDR1 is MNHEY and CDR2 is SVGAGI in the germline V gene. V shed 5 bases, J shed 1 base, and the junction held 4 bases outside the gene matches. The CDR3 runs 14 residues. The CDR3 loop is CASSQGAFSYEQYF. CDR3 DNA: TGTGCCAGCAGTCAGGGGGCTTTTTCCTACGAGCAGTACTTC.

The rearrangement links TRBV18 to TRBJ2-7, with 9 nucleotides matching TRBD2. Germline V gives CDR1 KGHSH, CDR2 LQKENI. J was trimmed by 5 bases and V by 3 bases; bases with no gene match: 14. The CDR3 has 17 residues. The CDR3 nucleotides are TGTGCCAGCTCACCCACCGGGCGTCTAGCGGGACTCCACGAGCAGTACTTC. Amino acids: CASSPTGRLAGLHEQYF.

The gene calls are TRBV15 and TRBJ1-6; D gene ambiguous. CDR1 LNHNV and CDR2 YYDKDF come from the germline V gene (reference sequence). The V end was cut by 0 bases, the J end by 0 bases, with 12 bases between. The CDR3 is 18 amino acids. The CDR3 loop reads CATSRDYEVYSYNSPLHF. The CDR3 DNA is TGTGCCACCAGCAGAGATTATGAGGTTTACTCCTATAATTCACCCCTCCACTTT. Supplemented by reference TRBV15 and TRBJ1-6, the full variable domain reads DAMVIQNPRYQVTQFGKPVTLSCSQTLNHNVMYWYQQKSSQAPKLLFHYYDKDFNNEADTPDNFQSRRPNTSFCFLDIRSPGLGDTAMYLCATSRDYEVYSYNSPLHFGNGTRLTVT.

V is TRBV19 and J is TRBJ2-2; 7 nucleotides line up with TRBD1. CDR3 length: 15 residues. Trimming at V came to 6 bases and at J to 0 bases, leaving 4 bases not matched to a gene. Germline-derived CDR1 and CDR2 are LNHDA and SQIVND (reference sequence). The CDR3 reads CASREGGTNTGELFF. CDR3 nucleotides: TGTGCCAGTAGGGAAGGGGGCACGAACACCGGGGAGCTGTTTTTT.

Only one count was recorded for this clone. The V and J genes are TRBV30 and TRBJ1-1; D may be TRBD1 (6 bases). Between the trimmed V and J ends, which lost 1 base and 4 bases, there was a span of 13 bases. Germline CDR1 reads GTSNPN; CDR2 reads SVGIG (reference sequence). The CDR3 is 14 amino acids. The CDR3 reads CAWSESRGITEAFF. The CDR3 coding sequence is TGTGCCTGGAGTGAATCGAGGGGGATCACTGAAGCTTTCTTT.

The chain couples TRBV5-6 to TRBJ2-7; weak D call: TRBD1 (6 bases). Germline CDR1 is SGHDT and CDR2 is YYEEEE. The CDR3 totals 14 residues. Trimming stripped 0 bases from V and 2 bases from J, with 9 bases between. The CDR3 sequence: CASSLETGPYEQYF. In nucleotides, the CDR3 is TGTGCCAGCAGCTTGGAGACAGGACCCTACGAGCAGTACTTC.

The chain joins TRBV7-2 to TRBJ2-6; D remains unclear. Trimming cost V 0 bases and J 8 bases, with 11 bases left between them. CDR3 length: 15 amino acids. The germline gives CDR1 SGHTA, CDR2 FQGNSA. Here the CDR3 DNA reads TGTGCCAGCAGCTTAGCGTTAGAGCCTTCCAACGTCCTGACTTTC. Translated, it gives CASSLALEPSNVLTF.